The sequence of this T cell receptor beta chain was determined in a study of cytomegalovirus exposure and HLA in healthy donors. Germline V CDR1 and CDR2: SEHNR, FQNEAQ (reference sequence). The CDR3 totals 15 residues. V trimming: 2 bases; J trimming: 9 bases; junction bases outside the gene matches: 5. PCR involved 60 Vbeta and 13 Jbeta primers. The table came from immunoSEQ multiplex PCR; TCRdb's copy has only in-frame clones and leaves some out. This sample's table reports approximately 140,000 clones. This TCR was sampled from a woman between 40 and 50 years old in good health and CMV-seronegative. The material sequenced was PBMCs. J is TRBJ2-1 and V is TRBV7-9, with TRBD1 identical over 12 bases. CDR3 in DNA: TGTGCCAGCAGCTTATCCGGGACAGGGGGCGCTGAGCAGTTCTTC. Its protein is CASSLSGTGGAEQFF.